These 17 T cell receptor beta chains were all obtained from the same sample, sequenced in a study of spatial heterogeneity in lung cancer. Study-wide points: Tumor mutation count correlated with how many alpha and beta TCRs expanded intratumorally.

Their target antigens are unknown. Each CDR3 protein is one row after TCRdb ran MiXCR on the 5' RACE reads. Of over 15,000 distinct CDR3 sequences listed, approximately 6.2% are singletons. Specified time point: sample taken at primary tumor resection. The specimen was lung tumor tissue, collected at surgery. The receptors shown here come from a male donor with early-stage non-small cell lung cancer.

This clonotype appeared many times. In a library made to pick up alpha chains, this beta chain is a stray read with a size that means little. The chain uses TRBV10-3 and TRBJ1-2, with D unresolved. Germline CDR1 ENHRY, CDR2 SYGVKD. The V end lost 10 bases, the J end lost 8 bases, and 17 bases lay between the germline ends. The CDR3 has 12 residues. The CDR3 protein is CANSRDQGGYTF. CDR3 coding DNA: TGTGCCAACAGCCGGGATCAAGGCGGCTACACCTTC.

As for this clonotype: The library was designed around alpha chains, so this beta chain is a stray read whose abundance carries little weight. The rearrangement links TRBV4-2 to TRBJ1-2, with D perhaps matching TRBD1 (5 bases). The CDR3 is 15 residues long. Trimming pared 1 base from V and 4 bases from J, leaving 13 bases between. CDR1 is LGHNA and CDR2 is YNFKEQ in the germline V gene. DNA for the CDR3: TGTGCCAGCAGCCAAGTCGAGAGGGGAGGCTATGGCTACACCTTC. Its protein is CASSQVERGGYGYTF.

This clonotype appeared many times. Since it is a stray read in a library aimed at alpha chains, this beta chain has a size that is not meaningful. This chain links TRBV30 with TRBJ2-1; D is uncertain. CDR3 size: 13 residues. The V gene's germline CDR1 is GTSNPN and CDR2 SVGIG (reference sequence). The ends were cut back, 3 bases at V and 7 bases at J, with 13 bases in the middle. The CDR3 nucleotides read TGTGCCTGGAGAGTAAAAGGTGGGAATGAGCAGTTCTTC. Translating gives CAWRVKGGNEQFF.

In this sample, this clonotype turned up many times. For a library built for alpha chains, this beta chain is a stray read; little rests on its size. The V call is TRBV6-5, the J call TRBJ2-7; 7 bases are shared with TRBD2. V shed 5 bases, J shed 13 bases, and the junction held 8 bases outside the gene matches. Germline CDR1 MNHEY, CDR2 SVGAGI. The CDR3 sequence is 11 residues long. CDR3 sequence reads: CASSRGGREYF. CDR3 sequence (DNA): TGTGCCAGCAGTAGGGGAGGGAGAGAATACTTC.

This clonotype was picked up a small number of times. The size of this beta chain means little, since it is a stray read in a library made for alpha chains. CDR3 loop: CASSLDRDQPQHF. As DNA, the CDR3 is TGTGCCAGCAGCTTAGACAGGGATCAGCCCCAGCATTTT. The chain combines TRBV3-1 with TRBJ1-5; 7 bases are shared with TRBD1. J was trimmed by 5 bases and V by 5 bases; bases with no gene match: 3. The germline V gene has CDR1 LGHDT and CDR2 YNNKEL (reference sequence). There are 13 residues in the CDR3.

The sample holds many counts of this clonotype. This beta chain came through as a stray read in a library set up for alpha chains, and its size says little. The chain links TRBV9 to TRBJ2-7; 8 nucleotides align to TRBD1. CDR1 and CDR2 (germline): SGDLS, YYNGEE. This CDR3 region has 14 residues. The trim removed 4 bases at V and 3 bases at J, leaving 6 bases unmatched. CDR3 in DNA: TGTGCCAGCAGCATGACAGGGGAAGGCTACGAGCAGTACTTC. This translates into CASSMTGEGYEQYF.

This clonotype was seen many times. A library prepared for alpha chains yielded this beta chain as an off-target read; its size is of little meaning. In DNA form, the CDR3 reads TGCAGTGCTCAAAGGGACAGGAATCAGCCCCAGCATTTT. Translating it yields CSAQRDRNQPQHF. V gene TRBV20-1 combines with J gene TRBJ1-5; 8 nucleotides line up with TRBD1. J gave up 4 bases and V 5 bases, and 4 bases lay outside the gene matches. This CDR3 is built from 13 residues. Germline-derived CDR1 and CDR2 are DFQATT and SNEGSKA (reference sequence).

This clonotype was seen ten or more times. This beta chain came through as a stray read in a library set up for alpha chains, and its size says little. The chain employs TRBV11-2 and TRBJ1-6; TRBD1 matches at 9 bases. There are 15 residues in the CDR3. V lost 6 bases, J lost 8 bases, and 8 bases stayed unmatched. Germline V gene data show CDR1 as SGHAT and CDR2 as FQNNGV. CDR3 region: CASRRPGQGYSPLHF. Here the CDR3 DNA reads TGTGCCAGCAGACGACCGGGACAGGGTTATTCACCCCTCCACTTT.

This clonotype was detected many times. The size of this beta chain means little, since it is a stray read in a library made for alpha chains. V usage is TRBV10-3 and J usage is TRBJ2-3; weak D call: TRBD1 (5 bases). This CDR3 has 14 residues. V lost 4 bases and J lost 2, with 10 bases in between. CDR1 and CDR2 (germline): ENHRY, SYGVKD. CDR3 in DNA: TGTGCCATCAGTGGGAAGGGGATCACAGATACGCAGTATTTT. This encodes CAISGKGITDTQYF.

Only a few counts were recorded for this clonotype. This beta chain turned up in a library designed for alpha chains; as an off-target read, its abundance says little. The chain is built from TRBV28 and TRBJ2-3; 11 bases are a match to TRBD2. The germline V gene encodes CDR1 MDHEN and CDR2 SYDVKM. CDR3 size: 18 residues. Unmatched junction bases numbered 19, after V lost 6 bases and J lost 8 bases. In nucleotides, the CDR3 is TGTGCCAGCAGACCTACCGGGACTAGCGGAACCCCGGGTGGTACGCAGTATTTT. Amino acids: CASRPTGTSGTPGGTQYF.

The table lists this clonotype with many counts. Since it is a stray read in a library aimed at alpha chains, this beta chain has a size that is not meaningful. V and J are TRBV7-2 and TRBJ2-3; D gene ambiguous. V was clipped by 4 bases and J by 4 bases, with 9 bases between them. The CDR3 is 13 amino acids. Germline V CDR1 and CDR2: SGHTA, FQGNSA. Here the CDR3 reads CASSSRSADTQYF. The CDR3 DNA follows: TGTGCCAGCAGCTCCCGCTCGGCAGATACGCAGTATTTT.

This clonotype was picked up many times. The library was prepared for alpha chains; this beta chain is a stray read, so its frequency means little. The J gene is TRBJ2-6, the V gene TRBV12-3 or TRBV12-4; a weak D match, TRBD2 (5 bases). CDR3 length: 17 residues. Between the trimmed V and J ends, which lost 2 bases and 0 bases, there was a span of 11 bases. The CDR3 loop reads CASSLPRGRSGANVLTF. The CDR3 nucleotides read TGTGCCAGCAGTTTACCGCGCGGGCGCTCTGGGGCCAACGTCCTGACTTTC.

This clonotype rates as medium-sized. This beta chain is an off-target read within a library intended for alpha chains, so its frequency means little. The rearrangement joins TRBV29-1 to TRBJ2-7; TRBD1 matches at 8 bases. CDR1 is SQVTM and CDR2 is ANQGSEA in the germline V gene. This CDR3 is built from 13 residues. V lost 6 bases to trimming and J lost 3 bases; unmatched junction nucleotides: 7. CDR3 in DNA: TGCAGCGTCGCCGGGACAGGACACTACGAGCAGTACTTC. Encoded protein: CSVAGTGHYEQYF.

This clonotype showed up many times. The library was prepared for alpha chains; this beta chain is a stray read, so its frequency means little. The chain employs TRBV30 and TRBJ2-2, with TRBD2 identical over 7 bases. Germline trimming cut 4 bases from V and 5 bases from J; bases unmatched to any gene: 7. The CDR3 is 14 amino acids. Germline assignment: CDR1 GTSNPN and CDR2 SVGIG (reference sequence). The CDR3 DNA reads TGTGCCTGGAACTGGCTAGCGGATACCGGGGAGCTGTTTTTT. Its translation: CAWNWLADTGELFF.

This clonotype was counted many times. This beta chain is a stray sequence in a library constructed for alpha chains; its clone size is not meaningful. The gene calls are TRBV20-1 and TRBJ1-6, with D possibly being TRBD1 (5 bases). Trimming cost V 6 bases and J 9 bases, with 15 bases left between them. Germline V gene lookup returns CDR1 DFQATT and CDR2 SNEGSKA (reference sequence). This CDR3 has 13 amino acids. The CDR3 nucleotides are TGCAGTGCACAGGACTCTTCTTCTTCACCCCTCCACTTT. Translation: CSAQDSSSSPLHF.

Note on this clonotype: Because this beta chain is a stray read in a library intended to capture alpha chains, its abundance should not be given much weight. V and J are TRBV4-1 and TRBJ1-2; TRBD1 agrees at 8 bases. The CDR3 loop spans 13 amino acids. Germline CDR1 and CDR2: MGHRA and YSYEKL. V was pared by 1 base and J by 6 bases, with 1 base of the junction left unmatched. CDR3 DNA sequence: TGCGCCAGCAGCCAAGTGACAGGGGATGGCTACACCTTC. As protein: CASSQVTGDGYTF.

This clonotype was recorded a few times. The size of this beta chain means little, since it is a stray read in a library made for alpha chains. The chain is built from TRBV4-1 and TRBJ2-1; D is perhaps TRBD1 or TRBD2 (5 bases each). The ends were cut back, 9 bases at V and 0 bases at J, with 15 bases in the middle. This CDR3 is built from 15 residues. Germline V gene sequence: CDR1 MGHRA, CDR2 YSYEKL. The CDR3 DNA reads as TGCGCCAGTCGACGGGACCAATACTCCTACAATGAGCAGTTCTTC. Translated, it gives CASRRDQYSYNEQFF.